The 22 T cell receptor beta chains in this list originate from one sample, sequenced in a study of monozygotic twins with cystic fibrosis. Data came from immunoSEQ multiplex PCR; TCRdb stores just in-frame clones and leaves some out. The sample contains under 11,000 clones, 95% to 97% of which appear only once. The sample was blood. The source is a boy between 5 and 17 years old with cystic fibrosis.

The chain uses TRBV4-1 and TRBJ1-5; no firm D call. This CDR3 has 13 amino acids. CDR1 MGHRA and CDR2 YSYEKL come from the germline V gene. Deletions cut 0 bases from V and 9 bases from J, with 9 bases between. The CDR3 DNA sequence: TGCGCCAGCAGCCAAGATCGGGGTCCGCCCCAGCATTTT. Amino acid sequence: CASSQDRGPPQHF.

This chain joins TRBV27 and TRBJ1-5; 8 nucleotides line up with TRBD1. Germline trimming cut 4 bases from V and 0 bases from J; bases unmatched to any gene: 5. The CDR3 has 16 residues. Germline CDR1 is MNHEY and CDR2 is SMNVEV (reference sequence). The CDR3 here is CASSSRDRYSNQPQHF. CDR3 nucleotides: TGTGCCAGCAGTTCCCGGGACAGGTATAGCAATCAGCCCCAGCATTTT.

The chain employs TRBV7-9 and TRBJ2-5; D unclear. V gave up 1 base and J gave up 5 bases, with 11 bases separating them. The CDR3 is made up of 14 amino acids. Looked up from germline, CDR1 is SEHNR and CDR2 is FQNEAQ (reference sequence). This CDR3 is CASSLVPPLETQYF. The CDR3 bases are TGTGCCAGCAGCTTAGTACCCCCGTTGGAGACCCAGTACTTC.

This clone was recorded only once. The rearrangement joins TRBV6-6 to TRBJ2-1, with 8 nucleotides matching TRBD1. Germline V lookup: CDR1 MNHNY, CDR2 SVGAGI (reference sequence). Unmatched junction bases numbered 5, after V lost 6 bases and J lost 1 base. CDR3 length equals 15 residues. The CDR3 loop is CASRPDRASYNEQFF. DNA of the CDR3: TGTGCCAGCAGGCCGGACAGGGCTTCCTACAATGAGCAGTTCTTC.

V usage is TRBV5-6 and J usage is TRBJ1-2, with D possibly TRBD1 on 6 matching bases. This CDR3 has 13 amino acids. V was cut by 4 bases and J by 0 bases, with 7 bases left in between. Germline V lookup: CDR1 SGHDT, CDR2 YYEEEE. The CDR3 DNA reads as TGTGCCAGCAGCGGGACAACTAACTATGGCTACACCTTC. It encodes CASSGTTNYGYTF.

This chain joins TRBV7-2 and TRBJ1-6, with a possible D match to TRBD1 (5 bases). The germline V gene encodes CDR1 SGHTA and CDR2 FQGNSA. V lost 6 bases and J lost 15, with 24 bases in between. There are 15 residues in the CDR3. The CDR3 coding sequence is TGTGCCAGCAGGGTGGGTGGGGGACTTGCCCAAATCCTCCACTTT. Translated: CASRVGGGLAQILHF.

The chain recombines TRBV7-9 with TRBJ2-1; TRBD1 might be the D (6 bases). V was shortened by 5 bases and J by 4 bases, with 18 bases between the two germline ends. Looked up from germline, CDR1 is SEHNR and CDR2 is FQNEAQ (reference sequence). This CDR3 spans 16 amino acids. CDR3: CASSPSPRTAYNEQFF. The CDR3 DNA sequence: TGTGCCAGCAGCCCAAGCCCCCGGACAGCTTACAATGAGCAGTTCTTC.

This chain joins TRBV6-1 and TRBJ2-7, with D tentatively TRBD2 (6 bases). Germline values: CDR1 MNHNS, CDR2 SASEGT. Trimming removed 2 bases from V and 3 bases from J, with 14 bases in between. This CDR3 has 15 amino acids. The CDR3 bases are TGTGCCAGCAGTGAATTGCGGGACGGGGGCTACGAGCAGTACTTC. Encoded protein: CASSELRDGGYEQYF.

The genes are TRBV5-1 and TRBJ2-1, with 11 bases matching TRBD1. This CDR3 spans 15 amino acids. The ends lost 4 bases at V and 3 bases at J; junction bases unmatched: 3. Germline CDR1 and CDR2: SGHRS and YFSETQ. The CDR3 sequence is CASSKGQGDYNEQFF. Here the CDR3 DNA reads TGCGCCAGCAGCAAGGGACAGGGGGACTACAATGAGCAGTTCTTC.

This chain links TRBV29-1 with TRBJ1-3; D ambiguous. The ends were cut back, 4 bases at V and 0 bases at J, with 13 bases in the middle. Germline V lookup: CDR1 SQVTM, CDR2 ANQGSEA. The length of the CDR3 is 15 residues. In DNA form, the CDR3 reads TGCAGCGTTGCCGCTTTAGGGAACTCTGGAAACACCATATATTTT. Translation: CSVAALGNSGNTIYF.

V gene TRBV28 combines with J gene TRBJ1-1; no clear D. Germline loops: CDR1 MDHEN, CDR2 SYDVKM. Trimming took 2 bases from V and 5 from J, leaving 12 bases between them. This CDR3 is built from 14 residues. The CDR3 protein is CASSLPDGDTEAFF. As DNA, the CDR3 is TGTGCCAGCAGTTTACCGGATGGTGATACTGAAGCTTTCTTT. The full variable domain, with the rest looked up from reference TRBV28 and TRBJ1-1, is DVKVTQSSRYLVKRTGEKVFLECVQDMDHENMFWYRQDPGLGLRLIYFSYDVKMKEKGDIPEGYSVSREKKERFSLILESASTNQTSMYLCASSLPDGDTEAFFGQGTRLTVV.

This chain uses TRBV5-6 with TRBJ1-1, with D possibly matching TRBD1 (5 bases). This CDR3 is 12 amino acids long. Germline V gene sequence: CDR1 SGHDT, CDR2 YYEEEE. V gave up 0 bases and J gave up 10 bases, with 10 bases separating them. This CDR3 is CASSLGRGAAFF. The CDR3 DNA is TGTGCCAGCAGCTTGGGGAGGGGTGCAGCTTTCTTT.

The CDR3 spells CASREGQGGGNTIYF. CDR3 nucleotide sequence: TGTGCCAGCAGGGAGGGACAGGGGGGCGGAAACACCATATATTTT. The rearrangement joins TRBV2 to TRBJ1-3, with 11 bases that match TRBD1. Germline assignment: CDR1 SNHLY and CDR2 FYNNEI. V trimming: 6 bases; J trimming: 4 bases; junction bases outside the gene matches: 5. This CDR3 contains 15 residues. Complete variable domain (other parts from reference TRBV2 and TRBJ1-3): EPEVTQTPSHQVTQMGQEVILRCVPISNHLYFYWYRQILGQKVEFLVSFYNNEISEKSEIFDDQFSVERPDGSNFTLKIRSTKLEDSAMYFCASREGQGGGNTIYFGEGSWLTVV.

V usage is TRBV7-3 and J usage is TRBJ1-1; the D gene is possibly TRBD1 (6 bases). V was trimmed by 1 base and J by 4 bases, leaving 19 bases between them. Germline V gene lookup returns CDR1 SGHTA and CDR2 FQGTGA. The CDR3 is 17 residues long. For the CDR3, the DNA is TGTGCCAGCAGCTTAAGCGGGGGGGCCCCAGGGAGCACTGAAGCTTTCTTT. Protein: CASSLSGGAPGSTEAFF.

V and J are TRBV5-8 and TRBJ2-7; D is undetermined. Germline lookup yields CDR1 SGHTS and CDR2 YDEGEE. V lost 1 base, J lost 4 bases, and 6 bases lay in between. The CDR3 has 12 residues. The CDR3 nucleotides are TGTGCCAGCAGCTTGAGTGGATACGAGCAGTACTTC. It yields the protein CASSLSGYEQYF.

The gene calls are TRBV30 and TRBJ1-3; D gene ambiguous. Between the trimmed V and J ends, which lost 3 bases and 3 bases, there was a span of 9 bases. The V gene's germline CDR1 is GTSNPN and CDR2 SVGIG (reference sequence). The CDR3 covers 13 residues. Here the CDR3 reads CAWSGPLGNTIYF. CDR3 DNA: TGTGCCTGGAGCGGACCGCTTGGAAACACCATATATTTT.

The CDR3 DNA reads as TGTGCCAGCGGGAGGGCCGACTGGGGTGAGCAGTTCTTC. This sequence encodes CASGRADWGEQFF. The rearrangement links TRBV6-6 to TRBJ2-1; 7 nucleotides agree with TRBD2. This CDR3 has 13 residues. J gave up 9 bases and V 8 bases, and 10 bases lay outside the gene matches. In germline, CDR1 is MNHNY, CDR2 SVGAGI (reference sequence).

The V call is TRBV5-4, the J call TRBJ2-7; weak D call: TRBD1 (6 bases). The CDR3 loop spans 13 amino acids. V lost 4 bases, J lost 9 bases, and 17 bases lay in between. The germline V gene encodes CDR1 SGHNT and CDR2 YYREEE (reference sequence). CDR3: CASSTGTAAGQYF. For the CDR3, the DNA is TGTGCCAGCAGCACAGGGACGGCCGCAGGGCAGTACTTC.

The chain uses TRBV19 and TRBJ1-5; the D is unclear. Looked up from germline, CDR1 is LNHDA and CDR2 is SQIVND (reference sequence). The V end lost 2 bases, the J end lost 5 bases, and 4 bases lay between the germline ends. The CDR3 extends over 12 amino acids. Here the CDR3 reads CASSIRDQPQHF. The CDR3 DNA is TGTGCCAGTAGTATAAGGGATCAGCCCCAGCATTTT.

CDR3 region: CASSSNVVLGASEEKLFF. CDR3 nucleotides: TGTGCCAGCAGCTCTAATGTGGTCTTGGGGGCGTCTGAGGAAAAACTGTTTTTT. This chain uses TRBV13 with TRBJ1-4, with D perhaps matching TRBD1 (6 bases). Per germline, CDR1 PRHDT and CDR2 FYEKMQ (reference sequence). Trimming cost V 4 bases and J 8 bases, with 26 bases left between them. CDR3 length: 18 amino acids.

The chain combines TRBV5-1 with TRBJ2-7; 9 bases line up with TRBD2. The CDR3 totals 16 residues. V lost 3 bases, J lost 2 bases, and 9 bases stayed unmatched. The germline V gene has CDR1 SGHRS and CDR2 YFSETQ. The CDR3 reads CASSSIGLATAYEQYF. In DNA form, the CDR3 reads TGCGCCAGCAGCTCCATAGGACTAGCGACGGCCTACGAGCAGTACTTC.

The chain has TRBV10-3 and TRBJ1-3; maybe TRBD1 (6 bases). The V and J ends lost 2 bases and 4 bases respectively, with 9 bases between them. The germline CDR1 and CDR2 sequences are ENHRY and SYGVKD. This CDR3 is built from 14 residues. Here the CDR3 DNA reads TGTGCCATCAGTGAGGTCGGGACAGGAAACACCATATATTTT. It yields the protein CAISEVGTGNTIYF.